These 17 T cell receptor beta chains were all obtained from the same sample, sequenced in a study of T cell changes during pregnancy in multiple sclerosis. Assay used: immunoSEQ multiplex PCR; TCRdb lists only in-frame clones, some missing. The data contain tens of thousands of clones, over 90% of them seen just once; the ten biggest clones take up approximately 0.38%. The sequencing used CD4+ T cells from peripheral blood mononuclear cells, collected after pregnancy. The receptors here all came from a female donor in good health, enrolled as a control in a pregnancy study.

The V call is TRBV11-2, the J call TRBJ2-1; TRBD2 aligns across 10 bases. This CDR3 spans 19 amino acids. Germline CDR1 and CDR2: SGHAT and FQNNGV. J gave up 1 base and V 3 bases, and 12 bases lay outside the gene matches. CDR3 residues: CASSLGLLAGLGSYNEQFF. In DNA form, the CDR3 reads TGTGCCAGCAGCTTGGGTTTACTAGCGGGGTTAGGATCCTACAATGAGCAGTTCTTC.

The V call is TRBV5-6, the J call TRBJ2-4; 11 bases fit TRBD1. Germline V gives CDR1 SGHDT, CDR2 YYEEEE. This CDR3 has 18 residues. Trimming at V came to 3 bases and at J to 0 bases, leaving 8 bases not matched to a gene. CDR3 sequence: CASSWGTGGGLAKNIQYF. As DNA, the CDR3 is TGTGCCAGCAGCTGGGGGACAGGGGGTGGGCTAGCCAAAAACATTCAGTACTTC. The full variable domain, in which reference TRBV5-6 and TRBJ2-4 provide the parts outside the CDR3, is DAGVTQSPTHLIKTRGQQVTLRCSPKSGHDTVSWYQQALGQGPQFIFQYYEEEERQRGNFPDRFSGHQFPNYSSELNVNALLLGDSALYLCASSWGTGGGLAKNIQYFGAGTRLSVL.

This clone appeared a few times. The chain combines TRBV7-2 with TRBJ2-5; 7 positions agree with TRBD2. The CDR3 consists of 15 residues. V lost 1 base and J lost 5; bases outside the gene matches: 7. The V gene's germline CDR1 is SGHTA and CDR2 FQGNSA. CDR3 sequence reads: CASSLVAKGGETQYF. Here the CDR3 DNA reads TGTGCCAGCAGCTTAGTCGCTAAGGGAGGGGAGACCCAGTACTTC. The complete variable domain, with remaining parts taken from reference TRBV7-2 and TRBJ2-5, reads GAGVSQSPSNKVTEKGKDVELRCDPISGHTALYWYRQSLGQGLEFLIYFQGNSAPDKSGLPSDRFSAERTGGSVSTLTIQRTQQEDSAVYLCASSLVAKGGETQYFGPGTRLLVL.

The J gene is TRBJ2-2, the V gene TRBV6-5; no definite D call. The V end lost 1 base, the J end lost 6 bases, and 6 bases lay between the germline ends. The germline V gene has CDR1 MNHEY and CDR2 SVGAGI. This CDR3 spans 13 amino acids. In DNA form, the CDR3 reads TGTGCCAGCAGTTACTTGGAGCCCGGGGAGCTGTTTTTT. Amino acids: CASSYLEPGELFF.

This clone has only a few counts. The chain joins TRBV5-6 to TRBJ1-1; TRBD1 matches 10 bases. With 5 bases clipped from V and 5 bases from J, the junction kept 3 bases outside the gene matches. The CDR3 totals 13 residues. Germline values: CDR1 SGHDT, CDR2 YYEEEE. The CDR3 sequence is CASRDRGRTEAFF. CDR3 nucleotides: TGTGCCAGCAGAGACAGGGGGCGGACTGAAGCTTTCTTT.

This CDR3 is CASSYGTGQPQHF. The CDR3 DNA is TGTGCCAGCAGCTACGGGACAGGTCAGCCCCAGCATTTT. This chain uses TRBV7-2 with TRBJ1-5; 8 nucleotides line up with TRBD1. The CDR3 loop spans 13 amino acids. CDR1 and CDR2 (germline): SGHTA, FQGNSA. Trimming took 4 bases from V and 6 from J; bases not matched to a gene: 2. The full variable domain, completed using reference TRBV7-2 and TRBJ1-5, is GAGVSQSPSNKVTEKGKDVELRCDPISGHTALYWYRQSLGQGLEFLIYFQGNSAPDKSGLPSDRFSAERTGGSVSTLTIQRTQQEDSAVYLCASSYGTGQPQHFGDGTRLSIL.

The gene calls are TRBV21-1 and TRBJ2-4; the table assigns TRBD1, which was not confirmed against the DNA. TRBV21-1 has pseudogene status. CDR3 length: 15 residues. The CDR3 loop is CASSLSGTVKNIQYF. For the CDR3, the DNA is TGTGCCAGCAGCCTCTCCGGGACAGTCAAAAACATTCAGTACTTC.

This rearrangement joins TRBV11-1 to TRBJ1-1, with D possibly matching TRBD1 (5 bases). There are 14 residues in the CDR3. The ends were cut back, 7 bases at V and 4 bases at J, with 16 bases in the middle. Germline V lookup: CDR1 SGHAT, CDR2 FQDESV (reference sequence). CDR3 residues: CASTSGGFGTEAFF. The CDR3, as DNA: TGTGCCAGCACCAGCGGGGGGTTTGGCACTGAAGCTTTCTTT.

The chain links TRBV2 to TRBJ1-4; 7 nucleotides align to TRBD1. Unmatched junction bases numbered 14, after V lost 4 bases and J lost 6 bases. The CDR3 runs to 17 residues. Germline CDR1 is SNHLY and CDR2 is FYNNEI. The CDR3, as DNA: TGTGCCAGCAGTGTCTACTACGTGGGACAGAGAGATGAAAAACTGTTTTTT. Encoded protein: CASSVYYVGQRDEKLFF.

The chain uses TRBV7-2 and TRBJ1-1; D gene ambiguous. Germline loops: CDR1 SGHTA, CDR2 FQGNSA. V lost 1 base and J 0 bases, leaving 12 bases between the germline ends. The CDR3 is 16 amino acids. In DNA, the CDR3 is TGTGCCAGCAGCTTAGTTGCGTCGTTGGTGAACACTGAAGCTTTCTTT. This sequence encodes CASSLVASLVNTEAFF. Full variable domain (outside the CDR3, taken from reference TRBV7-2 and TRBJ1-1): GAGVSQSPSNKVTEKGKDVELRCDPISGHTALYWYRQSLGQGLEFLIYFQGNSAPDKSGLPSDRFSAERTGGSVSTLTIQRTQQEDSAVYLCASSLVASLVNTEAFFGQGTRLTVV.

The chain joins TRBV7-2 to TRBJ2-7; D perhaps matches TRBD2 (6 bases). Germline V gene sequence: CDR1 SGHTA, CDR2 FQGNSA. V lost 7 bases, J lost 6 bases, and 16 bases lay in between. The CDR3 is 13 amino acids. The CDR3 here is CASNHRGTTEQYF. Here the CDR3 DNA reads TGTGCCAGCAACCATCGCGGGACGACCGAGCAGTACTTC.

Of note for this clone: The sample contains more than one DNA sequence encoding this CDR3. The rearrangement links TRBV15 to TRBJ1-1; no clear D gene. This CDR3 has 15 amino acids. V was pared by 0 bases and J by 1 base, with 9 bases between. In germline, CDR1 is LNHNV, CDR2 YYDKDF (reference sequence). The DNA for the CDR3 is TGTGCCACCAGCAGAGATTTGGCAGGGAACACTGAAGCTTTCTTT. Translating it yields CATSRDLAGNTEAFF.

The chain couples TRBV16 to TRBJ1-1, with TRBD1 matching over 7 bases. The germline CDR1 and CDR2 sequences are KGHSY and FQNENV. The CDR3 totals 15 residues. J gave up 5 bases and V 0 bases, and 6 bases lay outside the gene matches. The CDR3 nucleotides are TGTGCCAGCAGCCAATCGACAGGGTTTGGAACTGAAGCTTTCTTT. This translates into CASSQSTGFGTEAFF.

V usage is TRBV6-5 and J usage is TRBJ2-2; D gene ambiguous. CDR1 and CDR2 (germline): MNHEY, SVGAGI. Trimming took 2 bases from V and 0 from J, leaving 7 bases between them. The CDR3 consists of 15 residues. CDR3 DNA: TGTGCCAGCAGTTACAGAACTCCGAACACCGGGGAGCTGTTTTTT. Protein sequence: CASSYRTPNTGELFF.

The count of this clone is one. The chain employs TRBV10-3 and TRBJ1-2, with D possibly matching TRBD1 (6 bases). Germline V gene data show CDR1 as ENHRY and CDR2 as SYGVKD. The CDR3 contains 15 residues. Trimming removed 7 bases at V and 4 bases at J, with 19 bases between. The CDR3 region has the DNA TGTGCCATCACCCCTCAGGACAGAGTTATCTATGGCTACACCTTC. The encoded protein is CAITPQDRVIYGYTF.

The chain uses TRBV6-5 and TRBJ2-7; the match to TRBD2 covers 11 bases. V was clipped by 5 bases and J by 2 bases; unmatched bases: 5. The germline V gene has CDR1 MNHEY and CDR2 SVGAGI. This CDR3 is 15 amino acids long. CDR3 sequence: CASSATSGGTYEQYF. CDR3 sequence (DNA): TGTGCCAGCAGTGCCACTAGCGGGGGAACCTACGAGCAGTACTTC.

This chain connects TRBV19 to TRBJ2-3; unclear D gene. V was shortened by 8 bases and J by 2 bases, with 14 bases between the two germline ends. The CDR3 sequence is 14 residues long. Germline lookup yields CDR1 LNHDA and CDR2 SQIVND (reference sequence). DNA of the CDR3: TGTGCCAGTTCCCTAGAGGTAGTCACAGATACGCAGTATTTT. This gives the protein CASSLEVVTDTQYF.